This T cell receptor (beta chain) was sequenced in a study of T cell responses to AZD1222 COVID-19 vaccine. Measured with immunoSEQ multiplex PCR; TCRdb has only the in-frame clones, and not every one. The table includes about 97,000 clones, about 88% detected once. The V gene lost 1 base and the J gene lost 7 bases, with 1 base spanning the gap. CDR3 length equals 11 residues. Germline CDR1 reads MGHDK; CDR2 reads SYGVNS. This clone came up once. The sequence was obtained from an adult in good health. Here the sequenced sample was peripheral blood, taken on day 0 of AZD1222 vaccination. V gene TRBV25-1 combines with J gene TRBJ2-2; D not certain. CDR3 residues: CASSEFGELFF. CDR3 DNA sequence: TGTGCCAGCAGTGAATTCGGGGAGCTGTTTTTT. Variable domain in full (rest from reference TRBV25-1 and TRBJ2-2): EADIYQTPRYLVIGTGKKITLECSQTMGHDKMYWYQQDPGMELHLIHYSYGVNSTEKGDLSSESTVSRIRTEHFPLTLESARPSHTSQYLCASSEFGELFFGEGSRLTVL.